The 13 T cell receptor beta chains below were found in one sample sequenced in a study of human versus mouse CDR3 diversity and MHC coevolution (dated by TCRdb to the late 2010s). Library prep was done by the immunoSEQ multiplex PCR assay. The table was pulled from immuneACCESS by TCRdb, which kept in-frame rearrangements only. Such tables lose some clones; where checked, under half of the loss comes from unresolved V genes, and the rest has no known cause. The sample includes more than 60,000 clones, with 92% observed a single time. The ten largest clones capture less than 0.19% of the sample. Sequencing input: naive CD4+ T cells from blood. According to the study, the label for this sample's cell subset or site signals: CD45RO-negative CD62L-positive naive CD4 T cells. These receptors originate from a person aged 25-75 years in good health.

This clone is a singleton in its sample. The rearrangement joins TRBV12-5 to TRBJ1-3; D gene ambiguous. Deletions cut 1 base from V and 0 bases from J, with 4 bases between. This CDR3 is 14 amino acids long. The V gene's germline CDR1 is LGHNT and CDR2 FRNRAP. The CDR3 DNA sequence: TGTGCTAGTGGTTTGGCCCTCTCTGGAAACACCATATATTTT. Its protein product is CASGLALSGNTIYF.

This sequence joins TRBV30 and TRBJ1-4, with a weak D call TRBD1 (5 bases). The CDR3 covers 10 residues. Per germline, CDR1 GTSNPN and CDR2 SVGIG (reference sequence). V lost 5 bases and J 10 bases, leaving 8 bases between the germline ends. Written as DNA, the CDR3 is TGTGCCTGGGGCGGGGGAAAACTGTTTTTT. Protein: CAWGGGKLFF.

The V and J genes are TRBV2 and TRBJ2-3; D may be TRBD2 (5 bases). CDR1 is SNHLY, CDR2 FYNNEI, per germline. The CDR3 is made up of 14 amino acids. The V and J ends lost 1 base and 6 bases respectively, with 11 bases between them. The CDR3 nucleotides are TGTGCCAGCAGTGAAGGGACTTCACCCGATACGCAGTATTTT. This codes for CASSEGTSPDTQYF.

The V gene is TRBV6-6, the J gene TRBJ2-1; possible D gene TRBD1, 5 bases. The CDR3 is made up of 15 amino acids. Trimming left V 4 bases short and J 0 bases short, with 10 bases between. Germline assignment: CDR1 MNHNY and CDR2 SVGAGI (reference sequence). The CDR3 region has the DNA TGTGCCAGCAGTTCCCCGACAGACTCCTACAATGAGCAGTTCTTC. Its protein is CASSSPTDSYNEQFF.

The V call is TRBV15, the J call TRBJ2-4; possible D gene TRBD1, 7 bases. The germline V and J ends were trimmed by 1 base and 0 bases, with 13 bases remaining between them. Germline values: CDR1 LNHNV, CDR2 YYDKDF (reference sequence). The CDR3 is made up of 17 amino acids. The CDR3 DNA is TGTGCCACCAGCAGAGGCGGGACAGACCTAGCCAAAAACATTCAGTACTTC. Protein sequence: CATSRGGTDLAKNIQYF.

This clone was found once. The gene calls are TRBV2 and TRBJ1-1, with D tentatively TRBD1 (5 bases). V shed 3 bases and J shed 1 base, with 18 bases lying between them. Germline CDR1 is SNHLY and CDR2 is FYNNEI. CDR3 size: 17 residues. The CDR3 is CASSDPRQGGRNTEAFF. In nucleotides, the CDR3 is TGTGCCAGCAGTGACCCGAGGCAGGGAGGGAGGAACACTGAAGCTTTCTTT.

The V and J genes are TRBV2 and TRBJ2-1, with D hard to call. Germline V gives CDR1 SNHLY, CDR2 FYNNEI. V lost 5 bases, J lost 6 bases, and 11 bases lay in between. The length of the CDR3 is 13 residues. The CDR3 DNA follows: TGTGCCAGCAGTCGCGTCTCCACCAATGAGCAGTTCTTC. Amino acid sequence: CASSRVSTNEQFF.

The J gene is TRBJ2-7, the V gene TRBV12-1; the D segment call TRBD2 is taken from the table without a DNA check. TRBV12-1 is labeled a pseudogene. The CDR3 consists of 14 residues. The CDR3: CASSFVSRAYEQYF. CDR3 coding DNA: TGTGCCAGCAGCTTTGTCTCGAGGGCGTACGAGCAGTACTTC.

This clone appeared a single time. The rearrangement uses TRBV19 and TRBJ1-2; TRBD1 agrees at 10 bases. The length of the CDR3 is 15 residues. Germline V gives CDR1 LNHDA, CDR2 SQIVND (reference sequence). Unmatched junction bases numbered 4, after V lost 4 bases and J lost 2 bases. CDR3 in amino acids: CASSTSTGGNYGYTF. CDR3 bases: TGTGCCAGTAGTACGTCGACAGGGGGCAACTATGGCTACACCTTC.

This chain links TRBV5-6 with TRBJ2-7, with TRBD2 identical over 8 bases. Trimming removed 4 bases from V and 4 bases from J; junction bases left unmatched: 10. Germline-derived CDR1 and CDR2 are SGHDT and YYEEEE. The CDR3 loop spans 15 amino acids. The CDR3 nucleotides read TGTGCCAGCAGCCGGGGGGGGACTTCACATTACGAGCAGTACTTC. This translates into CASSRGGTSHYEQYF.

This clone was detected only once. V is TRBV6-1 and J is TRBJ2-6, with 7 bases matching TRBD1. Trimming cost V 3 bases and J 0 bases; bases outside gene matches: 11. Germline-derived CDR1 and CDR2 are MNHNS and SASEGT. The CDR3 consists of 19 residues. CDR3 DNA: TGTGCCAGCAGTGACACAGGGGTATCTCCCCTCTCTGGGGCCAACGTCCTGACTTTC. Translation: CASSDTGVSPLSGANVLTF.

V and J are TRBV5-4 and TRBJ1-1; unclear D gene. CDR3 size: 12 residues. Germline CDR1 is SGHNT and CDR2 is YYREEE (reference sequence). The V and J ends lost 3 bases and 6 bases respectively, with 9 bases between them. The CDR3 sequence: CASSSPSSEAFF. The CDR3 coding sequence is TGTGCCAGCAGCTCGCCGAGCTCTGAAGCTTTCTTT.

The chain combines TRBV30 with TRBJ2-5; 12 bases fit TRBD2. Germline lookup yields CDR1 GTSNPN and CDR2 SVGIG (reference sequence). J gave up 11 bases and V 5 bases, and 9 bases lay outside the gene matches. This CDR3 region has 13 residues. CDR3: CAWARTSGAAQYF. The CDR3 DNA sequence: TGTGCCTGGGCCAGGACTAGCGGGGCTGCTCAGTACTTC.